These T cell receptor beta chains were read from a single sample in a study of graft-versus-host responses after intestinal transplantation. Their antigens remain unidentified. The data were produced by immunoSEQ multiplex PCR, yet TCRdb's version contains in-frame clones alone and is incomplete. The sample records roughly 100,000 clones, roughly 90% being singletons. The sequences come from unstimulated CD4+ T cells sorted from spleen or lymph node cells, collected before intestinal transplant. Source of these receptors: a human donor who received an intestinal transplant. Both conserved end residues are part of each CDR3. D genes are given only for firm matches. Size tells how often a clone was seen (once, few, many) or the class of an expanded clone, and some rows leave it out.

v_call: TRBV5-1; j_call: TRBJ2-1; clone_size: .; d_call: TRBD2; cdr3_nt: TGCGCCAGCGATCGAGACGCGGGGGGCTACAATGAGCAGTTCTTC; cdr3_aa: CASDRDAGGYNEQFF
v_call: TRBV9; j_call: TRBJ1-6; clone_size: .; d_call: .; cdr3_nt: TGTGCCAGCAGCGTAGAGACAGAACAATCACCCCTCCACTTT; cdr3_aa: CASSVETEQSPLHF
v_call: TRBV7-9; j_call: TRBJ1-3; clone_size: .; d_call: .; cdr3_nt: TGTGCCAGCAGCTTCAGGGAGGGTGGAAACACCATATATTTT; cdr3_aa: CASSFREGGNTIYF
v_call: TRBV6-6; j_call: TRBJ2-7; clone_size: .; d_call: .; cdr3_nt: TGTGCCAGCGGACCTGGGGCAGCCACCTACGAGCAGTACTTC; cdr3_aa: CASGPGAATYEQYF
v_call: TRBV28; j_call: TRBJ1-4; clone_size: .; d_call: .; cdr3_nt: TGTGCCAGCAGTCTCGGACAGTCTAATGAAAAACTGTTTTTT; cdr3_aa: CASSLGQSNEKLFF
v_call: TRBV18; j_call: TRBJ2-7; clone_size: .; d_call: TRBD2; cdr3_nt: TGTGCCAGCTCTCCCACTAGCGGGGAAAATGAGCAGTACTTC; cdr3_aa: CASSPTSGENEQYF
v_call: TRBV5-5; j_call: TRBJ1-6; clone_size: .; d_call: TRBD1; cdr3_nt: TGTGCCAGCAGTTATCCACAGGGGGATAATTCACCCCTCCACTTT; cdr3_aa: CASSYPQGDNSPLHF
v_call: TRBV7-9; j_call: TRBJ1-4; clone_size: .; d_call: .; cdr3_nt: TGTGCCAGCAGCTCGCGCCGGCGGGTTGGGGAAAAACTGTTTTTT; cdr3_aa: CASSSRRRVGEKLFF
v_call: TRBV6-4; j_call: TRBJ1-5; clone_size: .; d_call: .; cdr3_nt: TGTGCCAGCAGTGATAGCAATCAGCCCCAGCATTTT; cdr3_aa: CASSDSNQPQHF
v_call: TRBV19; j_call: TRBJ2-7; clone_size: .; d_call: .; cdr3_nt: TGTGCCACCACCCCACGAGGGAGCTCCTACGAGCAGTACTTC; cdr3_aa: CATTPRGSSYEQYF
v_call: TRBV28; j_call: TRBJ2-1; clone_size: .; d_call: TRBD2; cdr3_nt: TGTGCCAGCAAGGGCGCCGGGAGGTTGTTCAATGAGCAGTTCTTC; cdr3_aa: CASKGAGRLFNEQFF
v_call: TRBV25-1; j_call: TRBJ2-7; clone_size: once; d_call: .; cdr3_nt: TGTGCCAGCAGTGGGACAACCTACGAGCAGTACTTC; cdr3_aa: CASSGTTYEQYF
v_call: TRBV5-1; j_call: TRBJ2-5; clone_size: .; d_call: TRBD2; cdr3_nt: TGCGCCAGCAGCTTGGGATCTCTAGCGGGGGGGCGCGAGACCCAGTACTTC; cdr3_aa: CASSLGSLAGGRETQYF
v_call: TRBV2; j_call: TRBJ1-1; clone_size: .; d_call: .; cdr3_nt: TGTGCCAGCAGTGAAGAAGACGGGGACTTCCAGAACACTGAAGCTTTCTTT; cdr3_aa: CASSEEDGDFQNTEAFF
v_call: TRBV19; j_call: TRBJ2-7; clone_size: once; d_call: TRBD2; cdr3_nt: TGTGCCAGTAGTCCAATGACTAGCGGGGGATCCGAGCAGTACTTC; cdr3_aa: CASSPMTSGGSEQYF
v_call: TRBV5-1; j_call: TRBJ2-2; clone_size: .; d_call: .; cdr3_nt: TGCGCCAGCAGCCCCAAAAGACAGGTCCAAGGAACCGGGGAGCTGTTTTTT; cdr3_aa: CASSPKRQVQGTGELFF
v_call: TRBV30; j_call: TRBJ2-5; clone_size: .; d_call: .; cdr3_nt: TGTGCCTGGAGTGTAGCACACCGGGAGACCCAGTACTTC; cdr3_aa: CAWSVAHRETQYF
v_call: TRBV9; j_call: TRBJ2-7; clone_size: .; d_call: TRBD2; cdr3_nt: TGTGCCAGCAGCGTAGGGACTAGCGGGGGGGCGTACGAGCAGTACTTC; cdr3_aa: CASSVGTSGGAYEQYF
v_call: TRBV28; j_call: TRBJ2-2; clone_size: .; d_call: .; cdr3_nt: TGTGCCAGCAGCCCTGGGGCCATCAACACCGGGGAGCTGTTTTTT; cdr3_aa: CASSPGAINTGELFF
v_call: TRBV15; j_call: TRBJ2-2; clone_size: .; d_call: .; cdr3_nt: TGTGCCACCAGCTTGTTTTGGGACCTGAACACCGGGGAGCTGTTTTTT; cdr3_aa: CATSLFWDLNTGELFF
v_call: TRBV30; j_call: TRBJ2-1; clone_size: .; d_call: .; cdr3_nt: TGTGCCTGGAGTGTAGGTCAGGGTGGATACAATGAGCAGTTCTTC; cdr3_aa: CAWSVGQGGYNEQFF
v_call: TRBV5-1; j_call: TRBJ2-1; clone_size: .; d_call: .; cdr3_nt: TGCGCCAGCAGCCTTAGCGGCGGAATTTCCAATGAGCAGTTCTTC; cdr3_aa: CASSLSGGISNEQFF
v_call: TRBV7-6; j_call: TRBJ1-6; clone_size: few; d_call: TRBD1; cdr3_nt: TGTGCCAGCAGCTTAAGGGACAGGGATTCACCCCTCCACTTT; cdr3_aa: CASSLRDRDSPLHF
v_call: TRBV10-1; j_call: TRBJ2-5; clone_size: .; d_call: .; cdr3_nt: TGCGCCAGCAGTGATTCCAGAGTCACCGGAGAGACCCAGTACTTC; cdr3_aa: CASSDSRVTGETQYF
v_call: TRBV10-3; j_call: TRBJ1-5; clone_size: .; d_call: TRBD1; cdr3_nt: TGTGCCATCAGCCCTGACAGGGTCGGAGCTAGCAATCAGCCCCAGCATTTT; cdr3_aa: CAISPDRVGASNQPQHF
v_call: TRBV12-1; j_call: TRBJ2-1; clone_size: .; d_call: .; cdr3_nt: TGTGCCAGCAGCCCATACCAGCGCTACAATGAGCAGTTCTTC; cdr3_aa: CASSPYQRYNEQFF